Below are 8 T cell receptor beta chains sequenced from a single sample in a study of OX40 agonist ivuxolimab in advanced cancers. The data were produced by immunoSEQ multiplex PCR, yet TCRdb's version contains in-frame clones alone and is incomplete. The profile covers about 26,000 clones, with around 76% appearing a single time and about 14% taken by the ten largest. Sample: CD4+ or CD8+ T cells sorted from blood, taken in a trial of the OX40 agonist ivuxolimab. The receptor set was obtained from an adult with an advanced solid tumor such as melanoma, head and neck, liver or kidney cancer.

The chain has TRBV4-3 and TRBJ1-6; D ambiguous. Trimming cost V 0 bases and J 9 bases, with 21 bases left between them. Germline V gene sequence: CDR1 LGHNA, CDR2 YSLEER. The CDR3 is 18 residues long. The CDR3 spells CASSQDLAQNGVISPLHF. The CDR3 DNA sequence: TGCGCCAGCAGCCAAGATTTGGCCCAAAATGGGGTGATTTCACCCCTCCACTTT.

The chain couples TRBV9 to TRBJ1-4, with D possibly being TRBD1 (5 bases). Deletions cut 3 bases from V and 5 bases from J, with 14 bases between. The germline V gene has CDR1 SGDLS and CDR2 YYNGEE. The CDR3 has 15 residues. The CDR3 here is CASSASPGRNEKLFF. CDR3 coding DNA: TGTGCCAGCAGCGCGAGTCCGGGACGGAATGAAAAACTGTTTTTT.

This clone was observed a handful of times. The chain has TRBV4-1 and TRBJ1-2; 10 bases line up with TRBD1. Unmatched junction bases numbered 12, after V lost 4 bases and J lost 1 base. This CDR3 region has 18 residues. Germline-derived CDR1 and CDR2 are MGHRA and YSYEKL. CDR3 DNA sequence: TGCGCCAGCAGCCCGACTCCTCGGACAGGGGGGATTAACTATGGCTACACCTTC. Amino acids: CASSPTPRTGGINYGYTF.

In its sample, this clone was seen a few times. The V and J genes are TRBV4-2 and TRBJ1-5; D is unclear. The CDR3 covers 15 residues. Trimming removed 0 bases from V and 6 bases from J, with 12 bases in between. The germline V gene has CDR1 LGHNA and CDR2 YNFKEQ. This CDR3 reads CASSQDGGFGQPQHF. For the CDR3, the DNA is TGTGCCAGCAGCCAAGATGGCGGGTTTGGTCAGCCCCAGCATTTT.

The V call is TRBV7-9, the J call TRBJ2-7; the match to TRBD1 covers 10 bases. Unmatched junction bases numbered 8, after V lost 4 bases and J lost 2 bases. CDR3 size: 16 residues. Per germline, CDR1 SEHNR and CDR2 FQNEAQ (reference sequence). The CDR3 DNA reads TGTGCCAGCAGCTCACGGGGACAGGGGCCCCCCTACGAGCAGTACTTC. It is translated as CASSSRGQGPPYEQYF. Full variable domain (remainder filled in from reference TRBV7-9 and TRBJ2-7): DTGVSQNPRHKITKRGQNVTFRCDPISEHNRLYWYRQTLGQGPEFLTYFQNEAQLEKSRLLSDRFSAERPKGSFSTLEIQRTEQGDSAMYLCASSSRGQGPPYEQYFGPGTRLTVT.

This chain joins TRBV7-9 and TRBJ2-3; D is tentatively TRBD1 or TRBD2 (6 bases each). This CDR3 region has 16 residues. V lost 5 bases and J lost 3, with 18 bases in between. CDR1 SEHNR and CDR2 FQNEAQ come from the germline V gene (reference sequence). This CDR3 is CASSQEYGGGTDTQYF. The CDR3 DNA follows: TGTGCCAGCAGCCAAGAATACGGGGGCGGTACAGATACGCAGTATTTT.

The chain uses TRBV6-5 and TRBJ1-5, with D unresolved. This CDR3 has 11 amino acids. Germline assignment: CDR1 MNHEY and CDR2 SVGAGI. The ends were cut back, 5 bases at V and 7 bases at J, with 6 bases in the middle. The CDR3 sequence: CASSEGQPQHF. CDR3 coding DNA: TGTGCCAGCAGTGAAGGCCAGCCCCAGCATTTT.

V is TRBV30 and J is TRBJ2-7; tentatively, D is TRBD2 (5 bases). Trimming took off 5 bases at V and 3 bases at J, with 8 bases between the two ends. Germline V gives CDR1 GTSNPN, CDR2 SVGIG (reference sequence). This CDR3 has 11 amino acids. CDR3 loop: CAWGRDYEQYF. Written as DNA, the CDR3 is TGTGCCTGGGGACGGGACTACGAGCAGTACTTC.